The 7 T cell receptor beta chains listed next were all sequenced from one sample in a study of T-cell reconstitution after alpha-beta-depleted transplantation in children. Molecular barcoding with unique molecular identifiers was used for the TCRbeta library. A single record per CDR3 protein comes from TCRdb applying MiXCR to the PCR reads. Among 700,000 to 950,000 distinct CDR3 sequences listed, about 15% were seen once. Sample: PBMCs, mostly from graft donor cells, taken 360 days after TCRalphabeta/CD19-depleted stem cell transplant. The receptors shown here come from a male patient aged 10 to 17 who had a stem cell transplant for acute lymphoblastic leukemia, so the T cells may come from the graft donor.

The chain joins TRBV20-1 to TRBJ2-1, with TRBD2 as a possible D gene (6 bases). The CDR3 contains 16 residues. Trimming took off 3 bases at V and 0 bases at J, with 15 bases between the two ends. Germline assignment: CDR1 DFQATT and CDR2 SNEGSKA (reference sequence). The CDR3: CSARSPGLTSYNEQFF. For the CDR3, the DNA is TGCAGTGCTAGGTCGCCGGGACTTACCTCCTACAATGAGCAGTTCTTC.

J is TRBJ1-2 and V is TRBV20-1; 7 bases align to TRBD1. The CDR3 is 15 amino acids. Trimming cost V 2 bases and J 8 bases; bases outside gene matches: 14. CDR1 is DFQATT and CDR2 is SNEGSKA in the germline V gene (reference sequence). The CDR3 DNA reads TGCAGTGCTAGACCGCAAGACAGGGCTCGAGGGGGCTACACCTTC. This gives the protein CSARPQDRARGGYTF.

The rearrangement joins TRBV5-1 to TRBJ2-7, with TRBD2 matching 7 bases. The CDR3 totals 16 residues. CDR1 and CDR2 (germline): SGHRS, YFSETQ. V lost 1 base, J lost 2 bases, and 9 bases stayed unmatched. CDR3 amino acids: CASSLPPLADPYEQYF. DNA of the CDR3: TGCGCCAGCAGCTTGCCCCCGCTAGCGGATCCCTACGAGCAGTACTTC.

The chain carries TRBV3-1 and TRBJ1-1; perhaps TRBD1 as D (5 bases). V was pared by 1 base and J by 2 bases, with 17 bases between. This CDR3 has 17 residues. Germline CDR1 reads LGHDT; CDR2 reads YNNKEL (reference sequence). CDR3 bases: TGTGCCAGCAGCCAAGTGGGGGGACGAGGCGGTAACACTGAAGCTTTCTTT. Translated, it gives CASSQVGGRGGNTEAFF.

The chain employs TRBV6-1 and TRBJ2-1; 10 bases fit TRBD2. V dropped 3 bases and J dropped 2; count of bases not matched to a gene: 1. Germline CDR1 and CDR2: MNHNS and SASEGT. The CDR3 extends over 15 amino acids. CDR3 in amino acids: CASSDSGRTYNEQFF. Here the CDR3 DNA reads TGTGCCAGCAGTGATAGCGGGAGGACCTACAATGAGCAGTTCTTC.

This chain connects TRBV29-1 to TRBJ2-6; 10 bases align to TRBD1. Looked up from germline, CDR1 is SQVTM and CDR2 is ANQGSEA. The CDR3 length is 16 residues. The ends lost 5 bases at V and 0 bases at J; junction bases unmatched: 4. The CDR3 coding sequence is TGCAGCGTTTGGACAGGGGGTAGCTCTGGGGCCAACGTCCTGACTTTC. It translates to CSVWTGGSSGANVLTF.

CDR3 protein: CASSSATSMGLTASTDTQYF. The CDR3, as DNA: TGTGCCAGCAGCTCCGCAACGTCCATGGGGTTGACAGCTAGCACAGATACGCAGTATTTT. The chain employs TRBV7-7 and TRBJ2-3, with D tentatively TRBD1 (5 bases). The germline V gene encodes CDR1 SSHAT and CDR2 FNYEAQ (reference sequence). CDR3 length: 20 residues. V lost 4 bases, J lost 0 bases, and 26 bases lay in between.